This T cell receptor (beta chain) was profiled in a study of response to subunit inactivated influenza vaccine. CDR1 is SGHTA, CDR2 FQGNSA, per germline. V dropped 5 bases and J dropped 1 base, with 20 bases sitting between them. The CDR3 runs to 17 residues. MiXCR was run by TCRdb on the RT-PCR reads, yielding one entry per CDR3 protein. The sample records 500,000 or so distinct CDR3 sequences, approximately 16% being singletons. Many counts were recorded for this clonotype. The source of this sequence is a man aged 50-75 years who received an inactivated influenza vaccine. The material was CD4+ T cells sorted from PBMCs, obtained 23 to 25 months after vaccination. The chain employs TRBV7-2 and TRBJ2-5; D is perhaps TRBD1 or TRBD2 (5 bases each). The DNA of the CDR3 is TGTGCCAGCAGCCCTAGAGGGGAGACATATTTCCAAGAGACCCAGTACTTC. It codes for CASSPRGETYFQETQYF. The full variable domain, with the rest looked up from reference TRBV7-2 and TRBJ2-5, is GAGVSQSPSNKVTEKGKDVELRCDPISGHTALYWYRQSLGQGLEFLIYFQGNSAPDKSGLPSDRFSAERTGGSVSTLTIQRTQQEDSAVYLCASSPRGETYFQETQYFGPGTRLLVL.